This TCR beta chain was profiled in a study of blood T cell repertoires in COVID-19. About the research overall: The analysed material was cDNA or gDNA that came from T cells, B-cell-depleted T cells, or PBMCs.

Produced via immunoSEQ multiplex PCR; TCRdb's table is partial and in-frame only. The sample includes fewer than 250,000 clones, more than 70% seen only once; the top ten take over 2%. CDR3 length: 13 residues. V gave up 5 bases and J gave up 8 bases; unmatched junction bases: 5. Per the germline V gene, CDR1 is SGHTA and CDR2 is FQGNSA. The sequence derives from a woman in her 50s who had recovered from COVID-19. The sample comprised PBMCs or T cells enriched from blood (not recorded which). V gene TRBV7-2 combines with J gene TRBJ2-4; 8 bases fit TRBD1. The CDR3 sequence: CASSAGQGHIQYF. In DNA form, the CDR3 reads TGTGCCAGCAGCGCTGGACAGGGCCACATTCAGTACTTC.